This T cell receptor (beta chain) was recorded in a study of blood T cell repertoires in COVID-19. Across the whole study: Collection of acute and convalescent COVID-19 samples took place in the United States, Italy and Spain. From T cells, B-cell-depleted T cells, or PBMCs came the material, which was cDNA or gDNA.

V gave up 5 bases and J gave up 3 bases; unmatched junction bases: 3. There are 13 residues in the CDR3. Looked up from germline, CDR1 is MGHRA and CDR2 is YSYEKL. Authors' data handling: From reference gene primer amplification, estimates of nucleated cell counts were derived. The table came from immunoSEQ multiplex PCR; TCRdb's copy has only in-frame clones and leaves some out. V and J calls and clone size come straight from that table; D and trimming were deduced from the DNA. The sample holds roughly 120,000 clones; less than 95% are singletons and the top ten take approximately 1.9%. This rearrangement joins TRBV4-1 to TRBJ2-7; 8 nucleotides agree with TRBD1. This sequence was found in a human donor with active COVID-19. The donor label of this sample is uncertain. The sequencing sample was made of peripheral blood. The CDR3 coding sequence is TGCGCCAGCAGCACAGGACAGGGCTACGAGCAGTACTTC. This translates into CASSTGQGYEQYF.